Following are 24 T cell receptor beta chains from one sample sequenced in a study of tumor and adjacent non-tumor tissue in lung cancer. No cell sorting was done before RNA was extracted from the tissue. A modified ARM-PCR protocol with three rounds of nested PCR amplified TCRbeta. TCRdb processed the multiplex PCR reads anew with MiXCR; each CDR3 protein has one entry. The table includes around 200,000 distinct CDR3 sequences, around 70% detected once. Sequenced sample: lung tumor tissue. Receptors originate from a man aged 60 to 75 with non-small cell lung cancer.

As regards this clonotype: Since a much larger clone is just one base distant, this may be a read error. The CDR3 sequence: CASSLVGTGHGYTF. CDR3 nucleotides: TGTGCCAGCAGTTTAGTAGGGACAGGGCATGGCTACACCTTC. The chain links TRBV12-3 or TRBV12-4 to TRBJ1-2, with TRBD1 identical over 9 bases. The CDR3 spans 14 residues. Unmatched junction bases numbered 3, after V lost 1 base and J lost 6 bases.

On this clonotype: The junction shows a germline mismatch at one end, possibly a read error. The chain employs TRBV6-1 and TRBJ2-3; 9 bases fit TRBD1. There are 16 residues in the CDR3. Germline values: CDR1 MNHNS, CDR2 SASEGT. CDR3 sequence reads: CASSEAPGQGTDTRYF. The CDR3 DNA reads as TGTGCCAGCAGTGAAGCGCCGGGACAGGGCACAGATACGCGGTATTTT.

Of note for this clonotype: A single base separates this from a much larger clone, so it may be a read error. The chain has TRBV20-1 and TRBJ2-2, with unresolved D. The CDR3 is 11 amino acids. V lost 7 bases, J lost 2 bases, and 5 bases lay in between. Germline V lookup: CDR1 DFQATT, CDR2 SNEGSKA (reference sequence). CDR3 DNA sequence: TGCAGTGTTAGTAACACCGGGGAGCTGTTTTTT. This gives the protein CSVSNTGELFF.

This clonotype was observed once. V usage is TRBV11-3 and J usage is TRBJ2-7; D ambiguous. From germline, CDR1 is SGHNT and CDR2 YENEEA. Deletions cut 4 bases from V and 5 bases from J, with 12 bases between. The CDR3 spans 13 residues. The CDR3 bases are TGTGCCAGCAGCTCCGGCGGCAGGAACGAGCAGTACTTC. Translation: CASSSGGRNEQYF. The full variable domain, in which reference TRBV11-3 and TRBJ2-7 provide the parts outside the CDR3, is EAGVVQSPRYKIIEKKQPVAFWCNPISGHNTLYWYLQNLGQGPELLIRYENEEAVDDSQLPKDRFSAERLKGVDSTLKIQPAELGDSAVYLCASSSGGRNEQYFGPGTRLTVT.

On this clonotype: A much more abundant neighbour one base away suggests this may be a read error. This rearrangement joins TRBV11-3 to TRBJ2-3; possibly TRBD1 for D (6 bases). Trimming pared 4 bases from V and 6 bases from J, leaving 14 bases between. The CDR3 loop spans 14 amino acids. Per the germline V gene, CDR1 is SGHNT and CDR2 is YENEEA. The CDR3 sequence: CASSSGANTDTQYF. The CDR3 DNA follows: TGTGCCAGCAGCTCAGGGGCCAACACGGATACGCAGTATTTT.

A note on this clonotype: A much larger clone differs from this one at a single base, so this may be a read error. This chain joins TRBV20-1 and TRBJ1-5; 10 bases match TRBD1. The V gene's germline CDR1 is DFQATT and CDR2 SNEGSKA (reference sequence). Trimming at V came to 5 bases and at J to 0 bases, leaving 13 bases not matched to a gene. The CDR3 runs to 18 residues. CDR3 sequence reads: CSAALPYGQGGSNQPQHF. CDR3 nucleotides: TGCAGTGCTGCACTTCCTTATGGACAGGGGGGTAGCAATCAGCCCCAGCATTTT.

The chain carries TRBV12-3 or TRBV12-4 and TRBJ2-1; D remains unclear. This CDR3 has 13 amino acids. The germline V and J ends were trimmed by 4 bases and 5 bases, with 9 bases remaining between them. CDR3 sequence (DNA): TGTGCCAGCAGTTATATCACCGACAATGAGCAGTTCTTC. Protein product: CASSYITDNEQFF.

This rearrangement joins TRBV6-2 or TRBV6-3 to TRBJ2-7, with a tentative D call TRBD1 (5 bases). This CDR3 has 15 amino acids. Deletions cut 4 bases from V and 6 bases from J, with 19 bases between. CDR1 and CDR2 from the germline V gene are MNHEY and SVGEGT. The CDR3 reads CASSCNRPGFGEQYF. In DNA, the CDR3 is TGTGCCAGCAGTTGCAACAGGCCAGGGTTCGGCGAGCAGTACTTC.

This clonotype was seen more than once but under ten times. The chain carries TRBV20-1 and TRBJ2-1; 7 bases fit TRBD2. V shed 6 bases and J 1 base; nucleotides not matched to a gene: 6. Germline CDR1 DFQATT, CDR2 SNEGSKA (reference sequence). The CDR3 sequence is 14 residues long. The CDR3 DNA is TGCAGTGCCCCAAAAGCGGGATCCTACAATGAGCAGTTCTTC. Translation gives CSAPKAGSYNEQFF.

With respect to this clonotype: Compared with germline, one end of the junction differs, possibly owing to a read error. This chain links TRBV11-2 with TRBJ2-1; TRBD1 matches 9 bases. The CDR3 covers 15 residues. CDR1 is SGHAT, CDR2 FQNNGV, per germline. The CDR3 bases are TGTGCCTGCGCCCTGGACAGGGGAGAGTACATTGAGCAGTTCTTC. It translates to CACALDRGEYIEQFF.

As for this clonotype: Germline is not matched at one junction end, which may reflect a read error. The chain has TRBV6-5 and TRBJ2-3; 8 nucleotides match TRBD1. The CDR3 has 16 amino acids. Germline V lookup: CDR1 MNHEY, CDR2 SVGAGI. CDR3 sequence reads: CASSYASRGPRDTQYF. The CDR3 DNA reads as TGTGCCAGCAGTTACGCGAGCAGGGGGCCGCGAGATACCCAGTATTTT.

On this clonotype: A much larger clone lies a single base off, so this may be a read error. Since the CDR3 does not end with the conserved phenylalanine or tryptophan, this likely comes from a read error. V gene TRBV20-1 combines with J gene TRBJ1-1; no clear D gene. The CDR3 is 15 amino acids. CDR1 is DFQATT, CDR2 SNEGSKA, per germline (reference sequence). Between the trimmed V and J ends, which lost 0 bases and 4 bases, there was a span of 15 bases. CDR3 protein: CSARDRKVSSTEAFY. The CDR3 DNA reads TGCAGTGCTAGAGATCGGAAGGTATCATCCACTGAAGCTTTCTAT.

In the case of this clonotype: The junction does not match germline at one end; this may be a read error. The genes are TRBV28 and TRBJ1-2; tentative D call: TRBD1 (5 bases). Germline V lookup: CDR1 MDHEN, CDR2 SYDVKM. The CDR3 contains 12 residues. This chain's CDR3 is CASCLPTDGYTF. The CDR3 DNA follows: TGTGCCAGCTGTCTACCGACAGATGGCTATACCTTC.

For this clonotype: One junction end disagrees with the germline gene, perhaps due to a read error. The rearrangement uses TRBV6-1 and TRBJ1-6; tentative D call: TRBD1 (6 bases). From germline, CDR1 is MNHNS and CDR2 SASEGT. This CDR3 is built from 16 residues. The CDR3 coding sequence is TGTGCCAGCACCAGAACCCACAGGGATCGGAATTCATCCCTCCACTTT. Its protein product is CASTRTHRDRNSSLHF.

The genes are TRBV4-1 and TRBJ2-2; D call uncertain. Germline CDR1 and CDR2: MGHRA and YSYEKL. Trimming removed 5 bases from V and 4 bases from J, with 14 bases in between. CDR3 length: 15 residues. CDR3 protein: CASSGRGPSTGELFF. As DNA, the CDR3 is TGCGCCAGCAGCGGACGAGGACCGAGCACCGGGGAGCTGTTTTTT.

Notes on this clonotype: This may come from a read error, since a much larger clone is one base off. The chain recombines TRBV6-5 with TRBJ2-1, with D maybe TRBD2 (6 bases). Germline values: CDR1 MNHEY, CDR2 SVGAGI. The CDR3 is made up of 13 amino acids. Trimming stripped 6 bases from V and 7 bases from J, with 13 bases between. In nucleotides, the CDR3 is TGTGCCAGCAGAGCCGGGGGTTCTAATGAGCAGTTCTTC. It is translated as CASRAGGSNEQFF.

About this clonotype: A clone one base away is much larger, so this may be a read error. The genes are TRBV13 and TRBJ1-2; TRBD1 matches at 9 bases. There are 17 residues in the CDR3. Per the germline V gene, CDR1 is PRHDT and CDR2 is FYEKMQ (reference sequence). CDR3 protein: CASSLTPGGDRAYDYTF. The CDR3 region has the DNA TGTGCCAGCAGCCTTACTCCCGGGGGGGACAGGGCCTATGACTACACCTTC.

The V gene is TRBV20-1, the J gene TRBJ2-4; 11 bases are shared with TRBD2. There are 16 residues in the CDR3. J gave up 9 bases and V 8 bases, and 18 bases lay outside the gene matches. Germline V gene sequence: CDR1 DFQATT, CDR2 SNEGSKA (reference sequence). The CDR3 here is CSISAGTSGTLGIQYF. CDR3 DNA: TGCAGTATTAGCGCCGGGACTAGCGGAACCTTGGGCATTCAGTACTTC.

The gene calls are TRBV4-1 and TRBJ2-5; 8 bases line up with TRBD1. V dropped 0 bases and J dropped 7; count of bases not matched to a gene: 13. This CDR3 spans 17 amino acids. The V gene's germline CDR1 is MGHRA and CDR2 YSYEKL. The CDR3 sequence: CASSQDETTGVWGTQYF. CDR3 coding DNA: TGCGCCAGCAGCCAAGACGAGACGACAGGGGTATGGGGGACCCAGTACTTC.

Note on this clonotype: At one end, the junction sequence differs from germline, possibly due to a read error. This chain joins TRBV6-2 or TRBV6-3 and TRBJ1-1; D not certain. Germline assignment: CDR1 MNHEY and CDR2 SVGEGT. This CDR3 is 13 amino acids long. As DNA, the CDR3 is TGTACCAGCAGCTCCCACGAGGGCACTGAAGCTTTCTTT. Translation: CTSSSHEGTEAFF.

Points on this clonotype: A much larger clone lies one base from this, so it may be a read error. The V and J genes are TRBV5-6 and TRBJ2-5; a possible D gene is TRBD1 (6 bases). Looked up from germline, CDR1 is SGHDT and CDR2 is YYEEEE. Trimming took off 4 bases at V and 5 bases at J, with 24 bases between the two ends. The CDR3 totals 17 residues. The CDR3 DNA follows: TGTGCCAGCAGCGCCAAAGTGAGGGTCAGGGGAAGGGAGACCCAGTACTTC. Translating gives CASSAKVRVRGRETQYF.

This clonotype was seen a few times. The junction departs from germline at one end; a sequencing error may be responsible. V gene TRBV11-3 combines with J gene TRBJ2-3; the D is unclear. Germline CDR1 and CDR2: SGHNT and YENEEA. This CDR3 has 16 residues. The CDR3 here is CASSLVRDTNTDTQYF. For the CDR3, the DNA is TGTGCCAGCAGCTTAGTGCGCGACACTAACACAGATACGCAATATTTT.

This clonotype was seen once. Sequence at one end of the junction differs from germline and may be a read error. V and J are TRBV4-3 and TRBJ2-3; D possibly corresponds to TRBD2 (5 bases). The CDR3 runs to 16 residues. Germline lookup yields CDR1 LGHNA and CDR2 YSLEER. The CDR3 is CASSQAAASSTDMQYF. Here the CDR3 DNA reads TGCGCCAGCAGCCAAGCAGCGGCCTCCAGCACAGATATGCAGTATTTT.

About this clonotype itself: A junction boundary mismatches the germline segment, possibly from a read error. The V gene is TRBV29-1, the J gene TRBJ1-1, with D perhaps TRBD1 (5 bases). The CDR3 length is 13 residues. Germline lookup yields CDR1 SQVTM and CDR2 ANQGSEA. The CDR3 DNA is TGCAGCGTTTTTCCCAGGGCCAACACTGAAGCTCTGTTT. Protein sequence: CSVFPRANTEALF.